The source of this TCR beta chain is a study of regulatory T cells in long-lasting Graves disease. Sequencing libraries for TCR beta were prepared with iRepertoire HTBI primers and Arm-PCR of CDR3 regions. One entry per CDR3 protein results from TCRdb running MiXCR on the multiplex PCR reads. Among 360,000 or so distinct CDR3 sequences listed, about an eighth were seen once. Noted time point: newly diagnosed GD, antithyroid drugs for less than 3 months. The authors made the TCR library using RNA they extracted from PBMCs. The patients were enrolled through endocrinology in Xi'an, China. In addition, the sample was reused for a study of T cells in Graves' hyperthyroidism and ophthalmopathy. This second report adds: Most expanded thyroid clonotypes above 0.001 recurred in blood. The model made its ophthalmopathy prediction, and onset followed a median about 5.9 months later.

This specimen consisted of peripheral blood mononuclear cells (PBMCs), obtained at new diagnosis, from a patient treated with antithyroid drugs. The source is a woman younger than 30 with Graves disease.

CDR3 bases: TGTGCCAGCAGTATAACGGACTCCTACGAGCAGTACGTC. It codes for CASSITDSYEQYV. J is TRBJ2-7 and V is TRBV6-1, with D hard to call. This CDR3 is built from 13 residues. Trimming took 5 bases from V and 0 from J, leaving 8 bases between them. The germline CDR1 and CDR2 sequences are MNHNS and SASEGT.